This entry is about one TCR beta chain. These data come from a study of blood T cell repertoires in COVID-19. About the study: Some COVID-19 samples were acute and others convalescent; all came from the United States, Italy and Spain. T cells, B-cell-depleted T cells, or PBMCs provided the cDNA or gDNA that served as material.

Per the original data handling: By means of reference gene primer amplification, nucleated cell counts were estimated. Libraries were prepared by immunoSEQ multiplex PCR; TCRdb keeps only in-frame clonotypes and omits some of them. D and trimming come from the DNA, and the V and J calls and clone size come from that table. The data contain fewer than 200,000 clones, roughly 90% of them singletons. CDR3 size: 13 residues. Germline V gene lookup returns CDR1 MNHNY and CDR2 SVGAGI (reference sequence). Deletions cut 9 bases from V and 0 bases from J, with 9 bases between. The sequenced sample was peripheral blood. This sequence originates from a man aged 55 to 70 with acute or convalescent COVID-19. This rearrangement joins TRBV6-6 to TRBJ2-1; D gene uncertain. CDR3 sequence reads: CASRLSSYNEQFF. Here the CDR3 DNA reads TGTGCCAGTCGACTGAGCTCCTACAATGAGCAGTTCTTC.